This TCR beta chain was profiled in a study of tumor-infiltrating lymphocytes in primary liver carcinoma. TCR beta cDNA was prepared out of approximately 500 ng total RNA by means of a constant-region primer. Slightly modified ARM-PCR served as the procedure for the TCR beta libraries. These libraries came from three rounds of nested multiplex PCR. The two initial PCR rounds, approximately 10 cycles each, used TRBV1-TRBV30 forward and C-beta reverse primers. MiXCR, run by TCRdb on the multiplex PCR reads, gives a single entry per CDR3 protein. The profile covers some 95,000 distinct CDR3 sequences, with just over 65% appearing a single time and 27% taken by the ten largest. V shed 7 bases and J 7 bases; nucleotides not matched to a gene: 15. Germline V gives CDR1 SEHNR, CDR2 FQNEAQ (reference sequence). The CDR3 sequence is 16 residues long. Co-extraction yielded RNA and DNA from about 20-30 mg of unsorted bulk tissue.

This receptor was taken from a man aged 35 to 55 with primary liver carcinoma and hepatitis B virus infection. Sequenced: tumor-adjacent normal liver tissue. The chain employs TRBV7-9 and TRBJ2-1; TRBD2 agrees at 8 bases. CDR3 amino acids: CASNPGGGSGINEQFF. The CDR3 region has the DNA TGTGCCAGCAATCCCGGGGGGGGTAGCGGGATAAATGAGCAGTTCTTC.